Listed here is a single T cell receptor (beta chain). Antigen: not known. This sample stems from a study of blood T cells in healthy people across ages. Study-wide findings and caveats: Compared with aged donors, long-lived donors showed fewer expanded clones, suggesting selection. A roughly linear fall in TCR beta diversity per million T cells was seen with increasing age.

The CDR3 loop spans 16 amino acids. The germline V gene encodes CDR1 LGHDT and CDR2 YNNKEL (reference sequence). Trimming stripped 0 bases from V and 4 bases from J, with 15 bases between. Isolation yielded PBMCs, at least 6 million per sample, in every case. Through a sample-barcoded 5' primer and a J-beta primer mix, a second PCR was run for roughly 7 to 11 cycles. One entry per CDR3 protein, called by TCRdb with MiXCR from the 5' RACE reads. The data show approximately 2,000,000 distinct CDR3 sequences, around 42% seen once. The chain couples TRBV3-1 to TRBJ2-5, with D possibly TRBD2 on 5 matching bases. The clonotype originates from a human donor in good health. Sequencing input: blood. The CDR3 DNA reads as TGTGCCAGCAGCCAAGAGTCAAGCGGCGGTGGAGAGACCCAGTACTTC. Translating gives CASSQESSGGGETQYF.